A selection of T cell receptor beta chains follows, all from one sample in a study of Ad26.COV2.S vaccination and SARS-CoV-2 variants. Profiled with immunoSEQ multiplex PCR; TCRdb holds only in-frame clones, not every one. The sample contains around 320,000 clones, around four fifths of which appear only once. The sample in question was peripheral blood, obtained in a trial of Ad26.COV2.S vaccine versus placebo. The receptors were sampled from a person between 18 and 60 years old who received the Ad26.COV2.S COVID-19 vaccine or a placebo. CDR3s include the opening cysteine and the closing phenylalanine or tryptophan. The order of the fields is CDR3 protein, CDR3 DNA, D gene, clone size, J gene, V gene. D genes are given only for firm matches. Clone size is shown for a subset of rows, as once, few, many or a class of expanded clone.

CASSLRAPYEQYF TGTGCCAGCAGCTTACGGGCCCCTTACGAGCAGTACTTC - - TRBJ2-7 TRBV11-3
CASSPPSGGAETQYF TGTGCCAGCTCACCGCCTAGCGGGGGGGCCGAGACCCAGTACTTC TRBD2 - TRBJ2-5 TRBV18
CASSPRGIEWRGYTF TGCGCCAGCAGCCCGAGGGGGATAGAATGGCGTGGCTACACCTTC - - TRBJ1-2 TRBV4-1
CASSPGRLAGSSYNEQFF TGTGCCAGCAGCCCCGGGCGGCTAGCGGGGAGCTCCTACAATGAGCAGTTCTTC TRBD2 - TRBJ2-1 TRBV7-7
CASSTRWDRLSYEQYF TGTGCCAGCAGTACCCGGTGGGACAGGCTCTCCTACGAGCAGTACTTC TRBD1 - TRBJ2-7 TRBV28
CAIQRQKQETQYF TGTGCCATACAAAGACAGAAACAAGAGACCCAGTACTTC - - TRBJ2-5 TRBV10-3
CASSIIGTGSYGYTF TGTGCCAGTAGTATAATCGGGACAGGGAGTTATGGCTACACCTTC TRBD1 - TRBJ1-2 TRBV19
CSSLGSLNSGANVLTF TGCAGCAGTTTGGGATCTCTTAACTCTGGGGCCAACGTCCTGACTTTC - - TRBJ2-6 TRBV29-1
CASSVLSGGNTGELFF TGTGCCAGCAGCGTACTAAGCGGGGGGAACACCGGGGAGCTGTTTTTT TRBD2 - TRBJ2-2 TRBV7-2
CASSLTRGGGYTF TGTGCCAGCAGTTTGACAAGGGGTGGAGGCTACACCTTC - - TRBJ1-2 TRBV27
CASSSGQGYTEAFF TGCGCCAGCAGCTCCGGACAGGGTTACACTGAAGCTTTCTTT TRBD1 - TRBJ1-1 TRBV5-1
CATSDGRTGAGANVLTF TGTGCCACCAGTGATGGTCGGACAGGGGCTGGGGCCAACGTCCTGACTTTC TRBD1 - TRBJ2-6 TRBV24-1
CASTGQGGTEAFF TGTGCCAGCACGGGACAGGGGGGCACTGAAGCTTTCTTT TRBD1 few TRBJ1-1 TRBV2
CASSSTWMNTEAFF TGTGCCAGCAGCTCGACATGGATGAACACTGAAGCTTTCTTT - - TRBJ1-1 TRBV5-8
CASYAQGDRVTVGTNEKLFF TGTGCCAGTTACGCTCAGGGGGACAGGGTAACGGTGGGGACTAATGAAAAACTGTTTTTT TRBD1 - TRBJ1-4 TRBV19
CASSPPTGTYGYTF TGTGCCAGCTCACCTCCGACAGGGACCTATGGCTACACCTTC TRBD1 once TRBJ1-2 TRBV18
CASSPFKGQGAPETQYF TGTGCCAGCTCACCCTTTAAAGGACAGGGGGCCCCAGAGACCCAGTACTTC TRBD1 - TRBJ2-5 TRBV18
CASQRGGITGELFF TGTGCCAGTCAACGCGGGGGTATCACCGGGGAGCTGTTTTTT TRBD2 - TRBJ2-2 TRBV27
CTSSLQAGDNSPLHF TGTACCAGCAGCTTACAGGCAGGGGATAATTCACCCCTCCACTTT - - TRBJ1-6 TRBV7-3
CASSLLGQGAPWYF TGTGCCAGCAGTTTATTGGGACAGGGGGCTCCATGGTACTTC TRBD1 - TRBJ2-4 TRBV27
CASSGRDVTMNTEAFF TGCGCCAGCAGCGGCCGGGATGTTACCATGAACACTGAAGCTTTCTTT - - TRBJ1-1 TRBV5-1
CAISGAGGPYNEQFF TGTGCCATCAGTGGAGCGGGGGGGCCCTACAATGAGCAGTTCTTC TRBD2 - TRBJ2-1 TRBV10-3
CASSLSAALGETQYF TGCGCCAGCAGCTTGTCAGCGGCCCTCGGGGAGACCCAGTACTTC - few TRBJ2-5 TRBV5-1
CASSPRLGASYSPLHF TGTGCCAGCAGTCCTCGTTTGGGGGCGAGTTATTCACCCCTCCACTTT - few TRBJ1-6 TRBV27
CASSLRQLNTEAFF TGTGCCAGCAGCTTACGACAGCTGAACACTGAAGCTTTCTTT - - TRBJ1-1 TRBV7-9
CASSSRDAARGYTF TGTGCCAGCAGCTCCCGGGACGCAGCCAGGGGCTACACCTTC - - TRBJ1-2 TRBV7-2
CASSQPSSEKLFF TGTGCCAGCTCACAACCGTCGAGTGAAAAACTGTTTTTT - - TRBJ1-4 TRBV18
CASSYSPTTGGEKLFF TGTGCCAGCAGTTACTCCCCAACTACGGGGGGTGAAAAACTGTTTTTT - - TRBJ1-4 TRBV6-5
CASSGLSNGYTF TGTGCCAGCAGTGGTTTATCCAATGGCTACACCTTC - - TRBJ1-2 TRBV2
CSVVSGKNIQYF TGCAGCGTTGTTAGCGGCAAAAACATTCAGTACTTC - - TRBJ2-4 TRBV29-1
CASTIRGTNEQFF TGTGCCAGCACCATTCGGGGGACGAATGAGCAGTTCTTC - - TRBJ2-1 TRBV7-2
CASSGTGASGELFF TGCGCCAGCTCGGGGACAGGGGCCTCGGGGGAGCTGTTTTTT TRBD1 - TRBJ2-2 TRBV5-1
CASRRTETNEKLFF TGTGCCAGCAGGAGGACAGAAACTAATGAAAAACTGTTTTTT - - TRBJ1-4 TRBV28
CSVELRPGGGALSTGELFF TGCAGCGTTGAGCTCCGACCTGGCGGGGGGGCTTTGAGCACCGGGGAGCTGTTTTTT TRBD2 - TRBJ2-2 TRBV29-1
CAAHRGGAREKLFF TGTGCCGCACACAGAGGGGGCGCCCGGGAAAAACTGTTTTTT TRBD1 - TRBJ1-4 TRBV7-3
CASSWVSNQPQHF TGTGCCAGCAGTTGGGTGAGCAATCAGCCCCAGCATTTT - - TRBJ1-5 TRBV28
CASTQGRGTEAFF TGCGCCAGCACACAGGGGAGGGGCACTGAAGCTTTCTTT TRBD1 - TRBJ1-1 TRBV10-1
CATSREGQGARVSNQPQHF TGTGCCACCAGCAGAGAAGGACAGGGGGCACGAGTTAGCAATCAGCCCCAGCATTTT TRBD1 - TRBJ1-5 TRBV15
CAWTGGSGELFF TGTGCCTGGACAGGGGGGTCCGGGGAGCTGTTTTTT TRBD1 - TRBJ2-2 TRBV12-3/TRBV12-4
CASSLAFNGQETQYF TGTGCCAGCAGCTTAGCATTTAATGGCCAAGAGACCCAGTACTTC - - TRBJ2-5 TRBV7-8
CASSPNAGAPSDEQFF TGTGCCAGCTCACCTAACGCGGGGGCCCCCTCCGATGAGCAGTTCTTC - - TRBJ2-1 TRBV18
CASSNPEGSPLHF TGTGCCAGCAGTAACCCCGAGGGTTCACCCCTCCACTTT - - TRBJ1-6 TRBV28
CASSLGRGFPLHF TGTGCCAGCAGTTTAGGCAGGGGTTTTCCCCTCCACTTT - - TRBJ1-6 TRBV12-3/TRBV12-4
CASSWTSGGASEQFF TGTGCCAGCAGTTGGACTAGCGGGGGGGCGTCTGAGCAGTTCTTC TRBD2 - TRBJ2-1 TRBV28
CATSDYSTDTQYF TGTGCCACCAGTGATTACAGCACAGATACGCAGTATTTT - - TRBJ2-3 TRBV24-1
CASSRGTGAEAFF TGTGCCAGCAGCCGAGGGACAGGGGCTGAAGCTTTCTTT TRBD1 - TRBJ1-1 TRBV9
CASSPTSTFKALHF TGTGCCAGCAGCCCAACCAGCACCTTCAAGGCCCTCCACTTT - few TRBJ1-6 TRBV7-2
CASSQDGSVNQPQHF TGTGCCAGCAGCCAAGATGGGTCGGTCAATCAGCCCCAGCATTTT - - TRBJ1-5 TRBV3-1/TRBV3-2
CASSVTDGDSPLHF TGTGCCAGCAGCGTAACAGACGGGGATTCACCCCTCCACTTT - once TRBJ1-6 TRBV9
CSVADVNSYEQYF TGCAGCGTCGCGGACGTTAACTCCTACGAGCAGTACTTC - - TRBJ2-7 TRBV29-1
CASSRDRVTEAFF TGCGCCAGCAGCAGAGACAGGGTAACTGAAGCTTTCTTT TRBD1 once TRBJ1-1 TRBV5-1
CASSKGTDLMNTEAFF TGTGCCAGTAGTAAGGGGACAGACCTTATGAACACTGAAGCTTTCTTT TRBD1 - TRBJ1-1 TRBV19
CASSLVGTGHYEQYF TGTGCCAGCAGCTTAGTCGGGACAGGGCACTACGAGCAGTACTTC TRBD1 - TRBJ2-7 TRBV7-2
CASSLVFQGGSVGETQYF TGTGCCAGCAGCTTAGTGTTCCAGGGTGGTTCGGTCGGGGAGACCCAGTACTTC - - TRBJ2-5 TRBV7-9
CASSLITEFQTYQETQYF TGTGCCAGCAGCTTGATAACCGAGTTTCAGACCTACCAAGAGACCCAGTACTTC - many TRBJ2-5 TRBV5-5
CASRATQKNYGYTF TGTGCCAGCAGAGCCACACAAAAGAACTATGGCTACACCTTC - - TRBJ1-2 TRBV2
CASSGTRGWGEQFF TGTGCCAGCAGTGGGACTAGGGGGTGGGGTGAGCAGTTCTTC - - TRBJ2-1 TRBV2
CASSPGGNGNQPQHF TGTGCCAGCTCACCTGGGGGTAATGGCAATCAGCCCCAGCATTTT - few TRBJ1-5 TRBV18
CASSPRTSGTDTQYF TGCGCCAGCAGTCCAAGGACTAGCGGCACAGATACGCAGTATTTT TRBD2 - TRBJ2-3 TRBV5-1
CASSELGAQETQYF TGTGCCAGCAGTGAATTGGGGGCACAAGAGACCCAGTACTTC - few TRBJ2-5 TRBV6-1